This T cell receptor beta chain was sequenced during a study of Ad26.COV2.S vaccination and SARS-CoV-2 variants. Study conclusions and caveats: Quantification of TCR breadth and depth may have yielded underestimates of total T cell responses. Placebo recipients trailed vaccine recipients in spike-specific TCR breadth. There was reportedly substantial breadth in spike-specific CD8+ and CD4+ T cell responses after vaccination. Breadth of non-spike TCRs did not differ between vaccinees and placebo recipients.

To note about this clone: Its antigen is not known.

This CDR3 spans 11 amino acids. After removal of 3 bases from V and 11 bases from J, the junction contained 6 bases not matched to a gene. Germline V lookup: CDR1 GTSNPN, CDR2 SVGIG (reference sequence). The method was immunoSEQ multiplex PCR; TCRdb's version includes in-frame clones alone and lacks a portion of them. This table holds over 100,000 clones, about 78% found once. The sample in question was peripheral blood, obtained after recovery from COVID-19. The chain recombines TRBV30 with TRBJ1-2; 7 bases are a match to TRBD1. The source of this sequence is a human donor who had recovered from COVID-19. The CDR3 bases are TGTGCCTGGAGGGGGACAGTCGGTTACACCTTC. Encoded protein: CAWRGTVGYTF.